Listed here is a single T cell receptor beta chain. MiXCR, applied by TCRdb to the 5' RACE reads, yields one record per CDR3 protein. The sample records around 570,000 distinct CDR3 sequences, nearly 10% being singletons. The CDR3 sequence is 16 residues long. These data originate in a study of identical twins. This same sample was also part of a study on yellow fever vaccine responses in identical twins.

V and J are TRBV12-2 and TRBJ2-7. TRBV12-2 is a listed pseudogene. Sequencing was carried out using PBMCs. The receptor was derived from a woman younger than 30 in good health. The CDR3 DNA sequence: TGTGCAAGTCGCTTAGTAAATCGGGGAAGAACCTACGAGCAGTACTTC. Encoded protein: CASRLVNRGRTYEQYF.